The text below deals with one T cell receptor beta chain. No cognate antigen has been identified for it. A read error may account for a junction end that differs from germline. The CDR3 has 18 amino acids, counting the end cysteine and phenylalanine. The sequence is cut down to CDR3 DNA, 54 bases in frame from base 1. Reading the germline V gene (reference sequence) gives CDR1 DFQATT and CDR2 SNEGSKA. This sample was included in a study of tumor and adjacent non-tumor tissue in lung cancer (dated by TCRdb to between 2018 and 2020). Study-level background: Of the cohort, over 9 patients had adenocarcinoma, 2 had squamous cell carcinoma and 1 had small cell lung cancer. The 15 or so patients were aged roughly 30 to 80 years, included around ten men and 5 women, and had TNM stage I to III disease. Sequencing produced 100 million to 150 million productive TCRbeta reads in total, an average of approximately 4.5 million reads per sample. The study compared bulk TCRbeta repertoires from lung tumor tissue and matched distant non-tumor lung tissue of roughly 14 lung cancer patients. TCRbeta CDR3 sequencing was performed on fewer than 35 paired specimens, with one tumor sample and one normal lung sample collected per patient.

The investigation overall reported the following: Tumor tissue showed significantly greater TCR diversity (inverse Simpson) than normal lung tissue (about 410 vs 180, P = 0.0075, Mann-Whitney U test). Neither the sequencing platform nor unique molecular identifiers are named or mentioned anywhere in the methods. Only around 14 patients were in the cohort, and the authors stated that larger samples and more detailed clinical data are needed. TCR diversity was significantly higher in younger patients, and greater tumor TCR diversity was associated with shorter overall survival and shorter disease-free survival. The top 100 clones accounted for a significantly larger cumulative portion of the repertoire in normal lung than in tumor tissue. Peripheral blood was not sequenced, so blood TCRbeta repertoires in these lung cancer patients were not examined.

Bulk unsorted tissue served as the source for RNA extraction, and RNA quality was assessed using a NanoDrop ND-1000 and an Agilent 2100. The donors were newly diagnosed lung cancer patients admitted for thoracic surgery in China from August to November 2014 who had not received prior chemotherapy. Patients who had received previous radiotherapy or chemotherapy, or who had another concurrent cancer, were excluded from the study. Pieces of surgical tissue measuring about 1-2 cm3 were kept in RNAlater solution and held at -80 degrees C until needed. Library preparation was by multiplex PCR. Instrument used: Illumina HiSeq 2500. Following protocols modified from ARM-PCR, the researchers constructed TCRbeta libraries through three rounds of nested PCR with primers (Table S4). Before sequencing, PCR products in the 200-500 bp range were cut out of the gel and cleaned up using the QIAquick gel extraction kit. On the study's bioinformatics: Trimmomatic was used to clean the reads, FLASH was used to merge the reads into complete CDR3 sequences, and MiTCR was used to assign the reads to V(D)J germline segments. Clonal diversity was calculated as the inverse Simpson's index using VDJtools. In-frame sequences without a premature stop codon were defined as productive reads. TCRdb itself trimmed the public reads at Q25 with fastp, ran MiXCR and retained productive beta chains. When rows share a CDR3 protein, they turn into one entry using the most common DNA and genes. Clone size and V and J calls follow TCRdb, not the original study. Here the sample has 120,000 or so distinct CDR3 sequences; 60% to 70% occur a single time. The ten biggest clones cover 9.5% to 15% of the sample.

The V gene is TRBV20-1 and the J gene is TRBJ2-6; the best D guess is TRBD1, with 5 bases matching. This sequence was found in a man aged 25-45 years with non-small cell lung cancer. Sequenced: lung tumor tissue. This receptor has the CDR3 CSVRATRGTDSGANVLTF. Here is the DNA: TGCAGTGTTAGAGCCACAAGGGGCACAGACTCTGGGGCCAACGTCCTGACTTTC.